This record looks at one TCR beta chain sequence and its context. The sample holds many counts of this clonotype. The antigen it recognizes is unknown. Per-base qualities were not stored, and no clone one base away is much larger. Reading the label with the study, this specimen's treatment or condition is: live attenuated yellow fever vaccine strain. PBMCs were isolated from peripheral blood using a standard Ficoll-Paque protocol. Dynabeads CD4 and CD8 positive selection kits were used to isolate the CD4 and CD8 T-cell fractions. RNA was extracted with TriZol from bulk PBMCs, CD4 and CD8 fractions, and dextramer-positive and dextramer-negative fractions. TCR cDNA was made using 5'RACE template switching, a step that added a universal primer site and unique molecular identifiers. Priming of cDNA synthesis was performed from both the TCR alpha and TCR beta constant segments. Two PCR steps were used to amplify libraries, with sample barcodes and sequencing adapters being added in the second step. Sequencing of the libraries was done on either Illumina HiSeq 2500 (2x100 bp) or NovaSeq (2x150 bp). Under the source paper's analysis protocol: MIGEC handled demultiplexing of reads and collapsing into UMI consensus sequences, while MiXCR performed V(D)J alignment. Using edgeR on replicate PBMC samples, clonotypes were called vaccine-responding if FDR was below 0.01 and the log2 fold change was above 5 up to day 15. Each bulk clonotype was labeled CD4 or CD8 based on which sequenced repertoire, CD4 or CD8, contained the clonotype at higher abundance. TCRdb applied fastp at Q25 and MiXCR to the public reads, then kept only in-frame beta chains. Under each unique CDR3 protein, matching rows form one entry showing the most common genes and DNA. The V and J calls were determined by TCRdb, not by the authors. This sample holds some 150,000 distinct CDR3 sequences; around 6.3% were observed only once. The biggest ten clones account for under 0.7% of the sample.

This specimen belongs to a study of T cells after yellow fever vaccination (dated by TCRdb to about 2019). Study-wide context: Libraries from fractions with low cell numbers were prepared with the SMART-Seq v4 Ultra Low Input RNA kit. Bulk TCR alpha and beta repertoires were sequenced longitudinally to track T-cell clones before and after primary and booster YFV17D yellow fever vaccination. Two healthy male donors, one aged 18 to 30 and one aged 30 to 39 years, were included in the cohort. Blood was drawn at multiple timepoints before and after primary and secondary immunization, with bulk PBMC replicates and cell subsets isolated.

Broad study findings and their caveats: Only a couple of donors were included in the study, so the extent to which the findings can be generalized is limited. Computational filtering was required because FACS-sorted repertoires could contain abundant contaminating clonotypes from the bulk population. The secondary T-cell response was found to be weaker but faster than the primary response, with a peak reached on day 5 rather than on day 15. A small fraction of clonotypes showed up in both the CD4 and CD8 compartments, probably as a result of convergent recombination. After the booster, most of the clones that had expanded following primary vaccination were detected again (almost 98% of CD4 and around 87% of CD8), which suggests that memory was broadly maintained.

The junction shows trimming of 6 bases on V and 7 bases on J, and the gene matches do not reach 7 bases of it. CDR1 is given as MNHEY and CDR2 as SVGAGI, both from the germline V gene. The CDR3 sequence holds 13 residues, the cysteine and phenylalanine included. The only DNA kept is the CDR3, 39 bases in frame from the first base. The chain is encoded by TRBV6-5 joined to TRBJ2-7; 9 bases in between match TRBD2. The receptor's source is a man aged 30 to 45 who received the YFV17D yellow fever vaccine. The specimen comprised CD4+ T cells sorted from PBMCs, sampled 10 days after the yellow fever booster vaccination. The DNA sequence reads TGTGCCAGCAGCCGAGGGACTAGCAGTGAGCAGTACTTC. Its protein reads: CASSRGTSSEQYF.